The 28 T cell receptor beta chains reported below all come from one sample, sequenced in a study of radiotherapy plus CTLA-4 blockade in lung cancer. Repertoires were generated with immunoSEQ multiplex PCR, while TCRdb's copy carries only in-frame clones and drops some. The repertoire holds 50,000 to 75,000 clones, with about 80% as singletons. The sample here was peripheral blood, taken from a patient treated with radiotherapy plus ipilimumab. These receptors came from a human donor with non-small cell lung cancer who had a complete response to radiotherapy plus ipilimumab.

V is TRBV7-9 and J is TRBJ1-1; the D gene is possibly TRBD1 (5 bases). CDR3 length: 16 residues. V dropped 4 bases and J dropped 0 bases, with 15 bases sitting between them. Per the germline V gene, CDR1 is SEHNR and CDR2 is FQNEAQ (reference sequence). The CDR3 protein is CASSSLGGGMNTEAFF. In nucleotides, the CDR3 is TGTGCCAGCAGCTCTCTCGGGGGAGGCATGAACACTGAAGCTTTCTTT.

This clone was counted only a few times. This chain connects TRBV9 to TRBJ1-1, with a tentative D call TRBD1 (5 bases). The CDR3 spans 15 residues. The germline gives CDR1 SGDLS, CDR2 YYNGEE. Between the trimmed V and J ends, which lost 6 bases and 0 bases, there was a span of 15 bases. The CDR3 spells CASTKGVGMNTEAFF. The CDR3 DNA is TGTGCCAGCACCAAAGGGGTAGGAATGAACACTGAAGCTTTCTTT.

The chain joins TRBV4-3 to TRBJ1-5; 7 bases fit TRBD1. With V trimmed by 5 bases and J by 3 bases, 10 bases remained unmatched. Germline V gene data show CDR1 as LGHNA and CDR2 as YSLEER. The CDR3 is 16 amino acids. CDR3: CASSNGLDRVNQPQHF. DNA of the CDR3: TGCGCCAGCAGCAATGGCCTCGACAGGGTCAATCAGCCCCAGCATTTT.

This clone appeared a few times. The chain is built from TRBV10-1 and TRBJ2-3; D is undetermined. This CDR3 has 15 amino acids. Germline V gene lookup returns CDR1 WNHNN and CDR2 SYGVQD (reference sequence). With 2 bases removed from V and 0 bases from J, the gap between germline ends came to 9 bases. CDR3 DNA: TGCGCCAGCAGTGAGGGGGTAGCTAGCACAGATACGCAGTATTTT. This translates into CASSEGVASTDTQYF.

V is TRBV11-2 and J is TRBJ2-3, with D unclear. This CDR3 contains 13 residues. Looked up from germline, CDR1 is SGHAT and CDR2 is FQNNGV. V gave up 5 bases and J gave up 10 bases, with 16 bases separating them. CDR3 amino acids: CASSPGPSLPQYF. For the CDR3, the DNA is TGTGCCAGCAGCCCCGGGCCTTCCCTACCGCAGTATTTT.

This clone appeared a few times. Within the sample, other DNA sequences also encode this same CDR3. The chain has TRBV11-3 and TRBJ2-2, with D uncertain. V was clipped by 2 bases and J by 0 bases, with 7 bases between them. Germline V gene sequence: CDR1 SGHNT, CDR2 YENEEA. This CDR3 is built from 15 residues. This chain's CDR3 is CASSLRTANTGELFF. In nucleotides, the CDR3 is TGTGCCAGCAGCTTACGGACGGCGAACACCGGGGAGCTGTTTTTT. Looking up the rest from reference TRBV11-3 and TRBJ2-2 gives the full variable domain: EAGVVQSPRYKIIEKKQPVAFWCNPISGHNTLYWYLQNLGQGPELLIRYENEEAVDDSQLPKDRFSAERLKGVDSTLKIQPAELGDSAVYLCASSLRTANTGELFFGEGSRLTVL.

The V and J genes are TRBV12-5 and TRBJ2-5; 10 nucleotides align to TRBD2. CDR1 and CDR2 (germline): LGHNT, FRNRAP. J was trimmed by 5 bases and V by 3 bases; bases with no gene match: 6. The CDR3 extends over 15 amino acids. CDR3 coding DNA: TGTGCTAGTGGTTTCCAAGCGGGGGGGCCGGAGACCCAGTACTTC. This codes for CASGFQAGGPETQYF. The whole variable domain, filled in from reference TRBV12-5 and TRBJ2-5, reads DARVTQTPRHKVTEMGQEVTMRCQPILGHNTVFWYRQTMMQGLELLAYFRNRAPLDDSGMPKDRFSAEMPDATLATLKIQPSEPRDSAVYFCASGFQAGGPETQYFGPGTRLLVL.

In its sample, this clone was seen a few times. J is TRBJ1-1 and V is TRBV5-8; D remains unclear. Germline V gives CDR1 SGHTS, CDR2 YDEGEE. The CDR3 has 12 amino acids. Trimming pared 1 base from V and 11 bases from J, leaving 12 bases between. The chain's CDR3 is CASSLPVSRAFF. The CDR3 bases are TGTGCCAGCAGCTTGCCAGTCTCCCGGGCTTTCTTT.

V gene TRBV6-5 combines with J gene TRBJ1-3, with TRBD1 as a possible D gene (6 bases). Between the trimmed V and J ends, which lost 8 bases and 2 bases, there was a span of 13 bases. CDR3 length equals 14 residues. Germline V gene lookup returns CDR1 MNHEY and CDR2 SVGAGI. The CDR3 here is CASEGRGAGNTIYF. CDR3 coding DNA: TGTGCCAGCGAGGGGAGGGGGGCTGGAAACACCATATATTTT.

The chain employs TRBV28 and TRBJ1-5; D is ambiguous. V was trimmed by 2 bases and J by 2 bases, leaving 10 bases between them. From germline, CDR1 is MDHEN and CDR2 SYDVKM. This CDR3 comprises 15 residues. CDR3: CASSLPGLGNQPQHF. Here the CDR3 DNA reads TGTGCCAGCAGTTTACCCGGACTAGGCAATCAGCCCCAGCATTTT.

CDR3 nucleotides: TGTGCCAGCAGCACCGGTCCCGAGGGTTCACCCCTCCACTTT. Protein product: CASSTGPEGSPLHF. The chain links TRBV9 to TRBJ1-6; no clear D gene. Looked up from germline, CDR1 is SGDLS and CDR2 is YYNGEE. The CDR3 is 14 residues long. The V end lost 4 bases, the J end lost 9 bases, and 14 bases lay between the germline ends.

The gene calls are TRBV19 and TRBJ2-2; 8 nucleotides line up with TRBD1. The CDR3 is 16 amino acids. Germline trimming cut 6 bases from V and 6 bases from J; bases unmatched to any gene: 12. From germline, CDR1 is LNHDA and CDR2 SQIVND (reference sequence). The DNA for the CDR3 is TGTGCCAGTAGCGGAGGACAGGGTTCATTGGCCGGGGAGCTGTTTTTT. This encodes CASSGGQGSLAGELFF. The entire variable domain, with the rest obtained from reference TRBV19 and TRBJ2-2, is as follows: DGGITQSPKYLFRKEGQNVTLSCEQNLNHDAMYWYRQDPGQGLRLIYYSQIVNDFQKGDIAEGYSVSREKKESFPLTVTSAQKNPTAFYLCASSGGQGSLAGELFFGEGSRLTVL.

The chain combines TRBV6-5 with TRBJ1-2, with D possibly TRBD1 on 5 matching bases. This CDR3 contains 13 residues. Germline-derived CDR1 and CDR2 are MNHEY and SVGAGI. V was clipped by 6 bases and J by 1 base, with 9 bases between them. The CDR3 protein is CASRRQFNYGYTF. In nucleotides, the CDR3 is TGTGCCAGCAGGAGACAGTTTAACTATGGCTACACCTTC.

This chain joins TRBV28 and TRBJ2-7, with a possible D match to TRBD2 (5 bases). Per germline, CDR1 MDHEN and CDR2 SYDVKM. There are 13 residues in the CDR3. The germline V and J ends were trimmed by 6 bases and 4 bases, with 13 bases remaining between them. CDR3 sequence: CASSLSGVYEQYV. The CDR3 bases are TGTGCCAGCAGCCTAAGCGGAGTTTACGAGCAGTACGTC.

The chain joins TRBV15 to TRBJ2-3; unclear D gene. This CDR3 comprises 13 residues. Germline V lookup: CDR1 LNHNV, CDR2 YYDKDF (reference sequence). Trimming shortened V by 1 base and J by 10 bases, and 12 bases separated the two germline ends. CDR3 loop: CATSRVLGNAQYF. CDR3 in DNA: TGTGCCACCAGCAGAGTATTAGGGAACGCGCAGTATTTT. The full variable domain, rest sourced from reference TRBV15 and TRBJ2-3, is DAMVIQNPRYQVTQFGKPVTLSCSQTLNHNVMYWYQQKSSQAPKLLFHYYDKDFNNEADTPDNFQSRRPNTSFCFLDIRSPGLGDTAMYLCATSRVLGNAQYFGPGTRLTVL.

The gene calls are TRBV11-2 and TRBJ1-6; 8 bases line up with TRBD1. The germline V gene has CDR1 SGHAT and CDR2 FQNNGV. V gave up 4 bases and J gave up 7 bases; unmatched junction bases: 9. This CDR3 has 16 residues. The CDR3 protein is CASSSVDRVRNSPLHF. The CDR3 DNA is TGTGCCAGCAGCTCCGTGGACAGGGTTCGGAATTCACCCCTCCACTTT.

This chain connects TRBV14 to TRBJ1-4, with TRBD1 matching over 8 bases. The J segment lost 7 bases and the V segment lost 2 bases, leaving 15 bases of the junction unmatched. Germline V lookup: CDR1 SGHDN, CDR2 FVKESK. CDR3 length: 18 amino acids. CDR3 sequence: CASSQIRQGIYASEKLFF. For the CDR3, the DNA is TGTGCCAGCAGCCAAATAAGACAGGGGATCTACGCGAGTGAAAAACTGTTTTTT. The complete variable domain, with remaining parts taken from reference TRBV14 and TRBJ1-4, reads EAGVTQFPSHSVIEKGQTVTLRCDPISGHDNLYWYRRVMGKEIKFLLHFVKESKQDESGMPNNRFLAERTGGTYSTLKVQPAELEDSGVYFCASSQIRQGIYASEKLFFGSGTQLSVL.

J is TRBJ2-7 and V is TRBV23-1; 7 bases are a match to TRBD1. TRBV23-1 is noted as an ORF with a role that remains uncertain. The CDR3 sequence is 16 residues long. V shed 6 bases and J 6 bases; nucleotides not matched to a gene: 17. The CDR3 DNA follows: TGCGCCAGCAGCGGGGAAGGGACAGCCTTAACCTCCGAGCAGTACGTC. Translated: CASSGEGTALTSEQYV.

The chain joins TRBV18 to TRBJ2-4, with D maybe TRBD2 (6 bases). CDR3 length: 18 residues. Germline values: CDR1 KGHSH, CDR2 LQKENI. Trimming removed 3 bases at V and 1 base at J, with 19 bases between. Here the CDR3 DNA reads TGTGCCAGCTCACCGGTGATGCGGGGCGTGGGGGCCAAAAACATTCAGTACTTC. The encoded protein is CASSPVMRGVGAKNIQYF. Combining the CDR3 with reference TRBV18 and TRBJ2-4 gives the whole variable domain NAGVMQNPRHLVRRRGQEARLRCSPMKGHSHVYWYRQLPEEGLKFMVYLQKENIIDESGMPKERFSAEFPKEGPSILRIQQVVRGDSAAYFCASSPVMRGVGAKNIQYFGAGTRLSVL.

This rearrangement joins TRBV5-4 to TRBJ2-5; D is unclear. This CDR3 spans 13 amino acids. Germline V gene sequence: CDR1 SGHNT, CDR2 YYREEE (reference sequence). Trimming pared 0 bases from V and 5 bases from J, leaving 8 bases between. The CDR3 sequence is CASSLEFRETQYF. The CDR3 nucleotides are TGTGCCAGCAGCTTGGAATTTAGGGAGACCCAGTACTTC.

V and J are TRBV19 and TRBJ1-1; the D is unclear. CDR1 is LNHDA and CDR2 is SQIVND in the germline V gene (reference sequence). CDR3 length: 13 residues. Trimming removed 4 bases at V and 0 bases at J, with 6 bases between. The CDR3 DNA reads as TGTGCCAGTAGTAGGAGTCTGAACACTGAAGCTTTCTTT. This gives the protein CASSRSLNTEAFF.

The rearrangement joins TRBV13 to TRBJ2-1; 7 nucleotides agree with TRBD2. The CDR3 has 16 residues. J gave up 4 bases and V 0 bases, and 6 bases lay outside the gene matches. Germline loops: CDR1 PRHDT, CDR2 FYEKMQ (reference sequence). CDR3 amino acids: CASSLGSGGMYNEQFF. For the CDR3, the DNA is TGTGCCAGCAGCTTAGGGTCGGGGGGAATGTACAATGAGCAGTTCTTC.

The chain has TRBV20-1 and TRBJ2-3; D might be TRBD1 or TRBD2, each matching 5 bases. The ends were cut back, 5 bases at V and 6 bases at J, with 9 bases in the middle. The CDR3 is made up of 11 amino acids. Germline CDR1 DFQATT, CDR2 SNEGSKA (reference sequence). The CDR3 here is CSAGWGDTQYF. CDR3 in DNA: TGCAGTGCTGGGTGGGGGGATACGCAGTATTTT.

CDR3 loop: CASHFERDIELEQFF. The CDR3 DNA reads as TGTGCCAGCCACTTTGAGCGGGACATCGAACTGGAGCAGTTCTTC. The V and J genes are TRBV14 and TRBJ2-1; possible D gene TRBD2, 7 bases. The ends were cut back, 8 bases at V and 10 bases at J, with 24 bases in the middle. This CDR3 comprises 15 residues. Germline lookup yields CDR1 SGHDN and CDR2 FVKESK.

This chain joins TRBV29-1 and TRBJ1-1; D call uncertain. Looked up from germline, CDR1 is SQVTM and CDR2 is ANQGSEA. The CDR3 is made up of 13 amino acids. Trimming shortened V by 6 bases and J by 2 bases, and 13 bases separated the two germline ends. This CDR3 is CSVDRARNTEAFF. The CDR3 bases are TGCAGCGTAGACCGGGCCCGAAACACTGAAGCTTTCTTT. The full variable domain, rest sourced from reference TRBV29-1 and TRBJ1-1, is SAVISQKPSRDICQRGTSLTIQCQVDSQVTMMFWYRQQPGQSLTLIATANQGSEATYESGFVIDKFPISRPNLTFSTLTVSNMSPEDSSIYLCSVDRARNTEAFFGQGTRLTVV.

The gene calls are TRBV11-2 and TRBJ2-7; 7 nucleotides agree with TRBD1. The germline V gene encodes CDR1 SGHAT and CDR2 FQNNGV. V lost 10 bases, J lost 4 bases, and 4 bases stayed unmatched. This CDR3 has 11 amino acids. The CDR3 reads CATEGAYEQYF. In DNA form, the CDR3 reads TGTGCCACCGAGGGGGCGTACGAGCAGTACTTC.

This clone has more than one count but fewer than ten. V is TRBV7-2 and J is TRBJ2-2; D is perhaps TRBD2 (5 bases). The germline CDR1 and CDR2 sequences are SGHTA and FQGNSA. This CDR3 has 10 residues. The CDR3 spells CAEDTGELFF. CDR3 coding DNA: TGTGCGGAGGACACCGGGGAGCTGTTTTTT.

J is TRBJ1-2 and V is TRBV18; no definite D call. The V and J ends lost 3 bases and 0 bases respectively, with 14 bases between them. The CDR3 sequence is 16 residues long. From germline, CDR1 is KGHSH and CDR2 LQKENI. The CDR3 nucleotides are TGTGCCAGCTCACCTTACGACACCACAGCTAACTATGGCTACACCTTC. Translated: CASSPYDTTANYGYTF. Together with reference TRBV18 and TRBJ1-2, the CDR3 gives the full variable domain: NAGVMQNPRHLVRRRGQEARLRCSPMKGHSHVYWYRQLPEEGLKFMVYLQKENIIDESGMPKERFSAEFPKEGPSILRIQQVVRGDSAAYFCASSPYDTTANYGYTFGSGTRLTVV.